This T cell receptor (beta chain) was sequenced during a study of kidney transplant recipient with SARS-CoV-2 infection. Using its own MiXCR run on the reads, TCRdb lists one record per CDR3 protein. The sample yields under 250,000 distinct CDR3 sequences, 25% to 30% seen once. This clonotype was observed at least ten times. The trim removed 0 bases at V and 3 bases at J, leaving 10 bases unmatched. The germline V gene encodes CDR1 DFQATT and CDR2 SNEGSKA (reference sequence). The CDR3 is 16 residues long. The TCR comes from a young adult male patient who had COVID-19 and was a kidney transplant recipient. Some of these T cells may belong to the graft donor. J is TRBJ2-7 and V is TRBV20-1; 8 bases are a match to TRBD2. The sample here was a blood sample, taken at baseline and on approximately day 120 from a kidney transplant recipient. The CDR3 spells CSARDGEKAGVYEQYF. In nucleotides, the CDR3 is TGCAGTGCTAGAGATGGAGAAAAAGCGGGAGTCTACGAGCAGTACTTC.